This TCR beta chain was retrieved from a study of blood T cell repertoires in COVID-19. As for the study in general: Researchers got acute and convalescent COVID-19 samples from the United States, Italy and Spain. PBMCs, B-cell-depleted T cells, or T cells provided the cDNA or gDNA that made up the material.

V gave up 2 bases and J gave up 6 bases, with 8 bases separating them. CDR1 is MNHEY and CDR2 is SVGAGI in the germline V gene. The CDR3 is made up of 13 amino acids. Per the original methods: Reference gene primer amplification yielded estimated nucleated cell counts. The assay was immunoSEQ multiplex PCR, and TCRdb's table has in-frame clones only and misses some. D and trimming come from the DNA, and the V and J calls and clone size come from that table. The sample holds just under 350,000 clones; under 95% are singletons and the top ten take 3% to 4%. This clone was observed once. The rearrangement links TRBV6-5 to TRBJ1-5; D is possibly TRBD1 (5 bases). This clonotype was obtained from a woman younger than 30 who had recovered from COVID-19. The sample consisted of peripheral blood. In nucleotides, the CDR3 is TGTGCCAGCAGTTACAGGGGCCCTCAGCCCCAGCATTTT. Translating it yields CASSYRGPQPQHF.